This T cell receptor (beta chain) stems from a study of glioma-infiltrating T cells. Points from the study as a whole: Tissue and blood shared very few CDR3 sequences. Gliomas, especially low-grade, showed above-expected tissue-blood divergence; non-neoplastic patients showed below.

Using RNA template, CDR3s of TCR alpha and beta were amplified with iRepertoire arm-PCR. Tissue mRNA or PBMC total RNA, roughly 100-400 ng, went into one-step reverse transcription and amplification. TCRdb independently ran MiXCR on the multiplex PCR reads; one entry per CDR3 protein. Of approximately 120,000 distinct CDR3 sequences listed, under 30% are singletons. This clonotype was found many times. What it binds is unknown. The TCR sequence derives from a human donor with low-grade glioma or glioblastoma, undergoing nonglioma brain surgery, or in good health (not recorded which). Sequencing used glioma tissue, nonneoplastic brain tissue, or PBMCs (not recorded which).

The CDR3 sequence is CASSQTGQSSYNEQFF. CDR3 nucleotide sequence: TGCGCCAGCAGCCAAACGGGACAGAGCTCCTACAATGAGCAGTTCTTC. The genes are TRBV4-3 and TRBJ2-1; 7 nucleotides agree with TRBD1. CDR3 length: 16 residues. Trimming at V came to 2 bases and at J to 0 bases, leaving 4 bases not matched to a gene. The germline gives CDR1 LGHNA, CDR2 YSLEER.